This entry lists 2 T cell receptor beta chains sequenced from one sample in a study of blood T cell repertoires in COVID-19. Data came from immunoSEQ multiplex PCR; TCRdb stores just in-frame clones and leaves some out. The table lists tens of thousands of clones, more than 60% of them singletons, with 11% in the top ten. The sequencing sample was made of peripheral blood. The receptors shown here come from a man in his 70s with acute or convalescent COVID-19.

The rearrangement links TRBV27 to TRBJ1-4; 8 nucleotides match TRBD1. The V and J ends lost 6 bases and 8 bases, in that order; junction bases with no gene match: 8. Looked up from germline, CDR1 is MNHEY and CDR2 is SMNVEV (reference sequence). The CDR3 contains 14 residues. The CDR3 loop is CASRTGTGDEKLFF. The DNA of the CDR3 is TGTGCCAGCAGAACCGGGACAGGAGACGAAAAACTGTTTTTT.

V usage is TRBV6-2 or TRBV6-3 and J usage is TRBJ1-5, with D unclear. The CDR3 loop spans 14 amino acids. The germline V gene has CDR1 MNHEY and CDR2 SVGEGT. The V end lost 2 bases, the J end lost 6 bases, and 11 bases lay between the germline ends. CDR3 bases: TGTGCCAGCAGTTACGGGAGGGAATTTCAGCCCCAGCATTTT. Translation gives CASSYGREFQPQHF.